One and the same sample provided the 9 T cell receptor beta chains below, sequenced in a study of cytomegalovirus exposure and HLA in healthy donors. Vbeta (60) and Jbeta (13) primers were used in the PCR. Some clones are missing from TCRdb's copy, which holds only in-frame ones; the method was immunoSEQ multiplex PCR. The sample contains 93,000 or so clones, roughly four fifths of which appear only once. Specimen: PBMCs. The receptors here all came from a woman younger than 35 in good health and CMV-seropositive.

The J gene is TRBJ2-7, the V gene TRBV5-4; a weak D match, TRBD1 (5 bases). Trimming pared 4 bases from V and 7 bases from J, leaving 18 bases between. CDR3 length: 14 amino acids. From germline, CDR1 is SGHNT and CDR2 YYREEE (reference sequence). The DNA for the CDR3 is TGTGCCAGCAGCCGGACAAAGAACTTCGGGGAGCAGTACTTC. The encoded protein is CASSRTKNFGEQYF.

This clone was seen a single time. The chain employs TRBV7-3 and TRBJ1-1; no clear D gene. Trimming stripped 5 bases from V and 1 base from J, with 8 bases between. The length of the CDR3 is 13 residues. Germline V gene lookup returns CDR1 SGHTA and CDR2 FQGTGA. CDR3 region: CASSDNTNTEAFF. The CDR3 nucleotides are TGTGCCAGCAGCGATAACACGAACACTGAAGCTTTCTTT.

This sequence joins TRBV29-1 and TRBJ2-5, with D maybe TRBD1 (6 bases). The J call may be mistaken, given a closer DNA end match to TRBJ2-7. The CDR3 spans 13 residues. Per germline, CDR1 SQVTM and CDR2 ANQGSEA. This CDR3 reads CSGTEQGINEQYF. In DNA, the CDR3 is TGCAGCGGGACGGAACAGGGTATCAACGAGCAGTACTTC.

V usage is TRBV5-4 and J usage is TRBJ1-2, with a weak D call TRBD1 (5 bases). The CDR3 length is 15 residues. V was cut by 3 bases and J by 8 bases, with 20 bases left in between. From germline, CDR1 is SGHNT and CDR2 YYREEE (reference sequence). The CDR3 is CASSSEIREARGYTF. In DNA form, the CDR3 reads TGTGCCAGCAGCTCAGAAATCAGGGAAGCTCGCGGCTACACCTTC. Based on the CDR3 plus reference TRBV5-4 and TRBJ1-2, the full variable domain is ETGVTQSPTHLIKTRGQQVTLRCSSQSGHNTVSWYQQALGQGPQFIFQYYREEENGRGNFPPRFSGLQFPNYSSELNVNALELDDSALYLCASSSEIREARGYTFGSGTRLTVV.

The chain combines TRBV14 with TRBJ2-1; the D is unclear. CDR1 is SGHDN, CDR2 FVKESK, per germline. This CDR3 spans 16 amino acids. V was cut by 1 base and J by 0 bases, with 10 bases left in between. CDR3 sequence reads: CASSQVLEYSYNEQFF. The DNA of the CDR3 is TGTGCCAGCAGCCAAGTCCTCGAGTACTCCTACAATGAGCAGTTCTTC.

This clone has more than one count but fewer than ten. The chain joins TRBV6-6 to TRBJ1-4, with 8 bases that match TRBD1. The CDR3 is made up of 15 amino acids. Per the germline V gene, CDR1 is MNHNY and CDR2 is SVGAGI (reference sequence). Germline trimming cut 6 bases from V and 1 base from J; bases unmatched to any gene: 4. CDR3 DNA sequence: TGTGCCAGCAGCCAAGACAGGGGAACTAATGAAAAACTGTTTTTT. It yields the protein CASSQDRGTNEKLFF.

The chain employs TRBV4-1 and TRBJ1-6; TRBD1 aligns across 8 bases. The CDR3 sequence is 16 residues long. The ends lost 2 bases at V and 6 bases at J; junction bases unmatched: 6. Germline CDR1 is MGHRA and CDR2 is YSYEKL. The CDR3 reads CASSQTLGQGNSPLHF. In DNA, the CDR3 is TGCGCCAGCAGCCAAACCCTCGGACAGGGTAATTCACCCCTCCACTTT.

The chain has TRBV6-1 and TRBJ1-1; 10 nucleotides line up with TRBD1. Losses at the gene ends were 10 bases for V and 8 bases for J; bases not matched to a gene: 13. Per the germline V gene, CDR1 is MNHNS and CDR2 is SASEGT. This CDR3 spans 14 amino acids. The CDR3 spells CATNYEDRGKEAFF. CDR3 DNA: TGTGCCACCAACTATGAGGACAGGGGGAAGGAAGCTTTCTTT.

CDR3 bases: TGTGCCAGCAGCCAACTGGACACGTCGGATGGCTACACCTTC. Its translation is CASSQLDTSDGYTF. This rearrangement joins TRBV4-2 to TRBJ1-2; weak D call: TRBD1 (5 bases). CDR1 is LGHNA, CDR2 YNFKEQ, per germline. V was pared by 2 bases and J by 6 bases, with 13 bases between. The CDR3 sequence is 14 residues long.